The present T cell receptor (beta chain) was sequenced within a study of blood T cell repertoires in COVID-19. On the study more broadly: Acute and convalescent COVID-19 samples came from the United States, Italy and Spain. PBMCs, B-cell-depleted T cells, or T cells provided the cDNA or gDNA that made up the material.

CDR1 SGHRS and CDR2 YFSETQ come from the germline V gene. This CDR3 comprises 16 residues. Germline trimming cut 1 base from V and 3 bases from J; bases unmatched to any gene: 5. Original handling: From reference gene primer amplification, estimates of nucleated cell counts were derived. Clones were read by immunoSEQ multiplex PCR, and TCRdb kept only the in-frame ones, dropping some. V and J calls and clone size follow that table, whereas D and trimming were derived from the DNA. The sample carries 200,000 to 300,000 clones, roughly 83% recorded once. Two consecutive negative NP/OP PCR tests, clearance, or resolved symptoms defined Cohort 3 recovery.

The rearrangement uses TRBV5-1 and TRBJ2-1; 9 bases map to TRBD2. Sequencing used PBMCs or T cells enriched from blood (not recorded which). This TCR derives from a woman aged 45-59 years who had recovered from COVID-19. The CDR3 nucleotides read TGCGCCAGCAGCTTGACGGCTAGCGGGGACTACAATGAGCAGTTCTTC. Protein product: CASSLTASGDYNEQFF. The full variable domain, with the rest looked up from reference TRBV5-1 and TRBJ2-1, is KAGVTQTPRYLIKTRGQQVTLSCSPISGHRSVSWYQQTPGQGLQFLFEYFSETQRNKGNFPGRFSGRQFSNSRSEMNVSTLELGDSALYLCASSLTASGDYNEQFFGPGTRLTVL.